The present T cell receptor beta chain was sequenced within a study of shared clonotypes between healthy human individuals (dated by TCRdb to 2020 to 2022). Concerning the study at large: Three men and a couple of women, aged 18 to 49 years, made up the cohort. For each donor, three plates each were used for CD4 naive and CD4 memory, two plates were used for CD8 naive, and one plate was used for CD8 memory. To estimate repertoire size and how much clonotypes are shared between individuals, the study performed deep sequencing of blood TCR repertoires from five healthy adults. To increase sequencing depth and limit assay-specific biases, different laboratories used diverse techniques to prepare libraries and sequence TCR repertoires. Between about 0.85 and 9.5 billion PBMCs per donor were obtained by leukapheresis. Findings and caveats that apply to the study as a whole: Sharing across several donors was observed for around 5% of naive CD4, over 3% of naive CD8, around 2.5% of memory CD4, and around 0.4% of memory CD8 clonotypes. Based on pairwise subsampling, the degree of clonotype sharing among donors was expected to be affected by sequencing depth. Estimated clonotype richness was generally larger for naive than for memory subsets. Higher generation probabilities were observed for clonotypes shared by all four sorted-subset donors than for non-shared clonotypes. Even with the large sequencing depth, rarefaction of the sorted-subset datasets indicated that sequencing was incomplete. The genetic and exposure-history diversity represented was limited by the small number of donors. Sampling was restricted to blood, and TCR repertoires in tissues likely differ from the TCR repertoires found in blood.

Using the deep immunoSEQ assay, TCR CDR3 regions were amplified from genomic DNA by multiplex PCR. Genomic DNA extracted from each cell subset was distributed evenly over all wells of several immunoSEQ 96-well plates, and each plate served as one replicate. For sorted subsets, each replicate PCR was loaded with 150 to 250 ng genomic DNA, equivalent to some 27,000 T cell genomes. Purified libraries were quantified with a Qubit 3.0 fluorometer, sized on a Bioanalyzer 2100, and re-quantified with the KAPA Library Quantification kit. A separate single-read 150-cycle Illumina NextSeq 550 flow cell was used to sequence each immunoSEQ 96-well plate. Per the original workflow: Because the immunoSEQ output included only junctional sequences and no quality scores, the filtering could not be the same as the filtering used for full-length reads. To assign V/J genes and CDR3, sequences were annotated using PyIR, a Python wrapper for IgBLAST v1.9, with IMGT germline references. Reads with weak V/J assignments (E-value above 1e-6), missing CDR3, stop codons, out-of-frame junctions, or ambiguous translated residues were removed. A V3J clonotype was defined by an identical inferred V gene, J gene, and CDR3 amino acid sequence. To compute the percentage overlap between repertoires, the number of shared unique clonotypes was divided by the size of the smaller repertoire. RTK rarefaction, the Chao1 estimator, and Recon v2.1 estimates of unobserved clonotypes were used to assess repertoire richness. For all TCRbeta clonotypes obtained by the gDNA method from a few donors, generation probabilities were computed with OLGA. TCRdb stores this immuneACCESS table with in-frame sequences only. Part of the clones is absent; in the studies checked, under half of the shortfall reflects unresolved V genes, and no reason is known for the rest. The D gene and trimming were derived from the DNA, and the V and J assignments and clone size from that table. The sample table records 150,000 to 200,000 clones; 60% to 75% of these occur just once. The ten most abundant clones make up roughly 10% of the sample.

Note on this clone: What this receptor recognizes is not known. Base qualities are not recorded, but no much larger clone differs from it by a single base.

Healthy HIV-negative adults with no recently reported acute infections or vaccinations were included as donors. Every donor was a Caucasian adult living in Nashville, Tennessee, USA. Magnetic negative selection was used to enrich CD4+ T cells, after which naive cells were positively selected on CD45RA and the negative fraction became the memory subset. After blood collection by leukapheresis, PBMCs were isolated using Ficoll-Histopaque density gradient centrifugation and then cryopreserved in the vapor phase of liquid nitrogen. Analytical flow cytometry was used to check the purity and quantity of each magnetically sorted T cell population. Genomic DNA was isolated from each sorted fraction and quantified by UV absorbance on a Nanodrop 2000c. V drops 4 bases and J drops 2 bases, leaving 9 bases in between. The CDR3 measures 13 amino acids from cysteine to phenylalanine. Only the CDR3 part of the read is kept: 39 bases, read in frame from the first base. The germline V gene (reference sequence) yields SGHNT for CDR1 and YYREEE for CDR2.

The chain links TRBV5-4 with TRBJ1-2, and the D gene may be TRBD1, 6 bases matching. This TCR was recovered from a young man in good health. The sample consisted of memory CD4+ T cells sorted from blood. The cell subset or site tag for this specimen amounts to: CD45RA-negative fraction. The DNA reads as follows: TGTGCCAGCAGCCGAGACAGGAACTATGGCTACACCTTC. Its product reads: CASSRDRNYGYTF.